This entry describes one TCR beta chain. The antigen is not known. The entry originates in a study of shared clonotypes between healthy human individuals. Study-wide results and caveats: Non-shared clonotypes displayed generation probabilities falling below those of clonotypes present in all four donors.

The CDR3 extends over 12 amino acids. Germline lookup yields CDR1 MNHEY and CDR2 SVGAGI. The V gene lost 9 bases and the J gene lost 6 bases, with 12 bases spanning the gap. The authors divided CD4+ cells into CD45RA+ naive and CD45RA-negative memory subsets. Profiled with immunoSEQ multiplex PCR; TCRdb holds only in-frame clones, not every one. The sample lists over a million clones, around three quarters occurring once. The origin of this receptor is a man aged 18 to 29 in good health. Some clones in this sample may be carry-over from other donors' samples. Material for sequencing was memory CD4+ T cells from PBMCs. Subset reported: CD45RA-negative fraction. The chain has TRBV6-5 and TRBJ2-4; either TRBD1 or TRBD2 may supply D (5 bases each). CDR3 sequence: CASTSRGNIQYF. The CDR3 bases are TGTGCCAGTACCTCGAGGGGAAACATTCAGTACTTC.